Shown below are 8 T cell receptor beta chains from a single sample sequenced in a study of Ad26.COV2.S vaccination and SARS-CoV-2 variants. Treatment: some 20 received Ad26.COV2.S at low or high dose, single or two shots; roughly five received placebo; per-sample allocation not given. On day 63 after the first injection, vaccine and placebo recipients gave samples. The assay was immunoSEQ multiplex PCR, and TCRdb's table has in-frame clones only and misses some. This table holds around 320,000 clones, approximately 86% found once. This sample comprised peripheral blood, obtained in a trial of Ad26.COV2.S vaccine versus placebo. The receptor set was obtained from a person between 18 and 65 years old who received the Ad26.COV2.S COVID-19 vaccine or a placebo.

The chain has TRBV6-5 and TRBJ2-7; D possibly corresponds to TRBD1 (6 bases). V gave up 6 bases and J gave up 1 base, with 13 bases separating them. The CDR3 spans 14 residues. The V gene's germline CDR1 is MNHEY and CDR2 SVGAGI. CDR3 sequence (DNA): TGTGCCAGCAGATCCGGGACACTTTCCTACGAGCAGTACTTC. Translation gives CASRSGTLSYEQYF.

This rearrangement joins TRBV19 to TRBJ2-3; TRBD2 matches at 10 bases. Trimming cost V 5 bases and J 2 bases; bases outside gene matches: 7. The length of the CDR3 is 16 residues. The germline V gene encodes CDR1 LNHDA and CDR2 SQIVND (reference sequence). The CDR3 is CASSQSGGASTDTQYF. CDR3 in DNA: TGTGCCAGTAGTCAAAGCGGGGGGGCGTCCACAGATACGCAGTATTTT.

The rearrangement uses TRBV7-2 and TRBJ2-3; 8 bases agree with TRBD2. V shed 5 bases, J shed 2 bases, and the junction held 9 bases outside the gene matches. CDR1 and CDR2 (germline): SGHTA, FQGNSA. The CDR3 consists of 16 residues. DNA of the CDR3: TGTGCCAGCAGCCCCTCAGCGGGGGCTCTCACAGATACGCAGTATTTT. Protein: CASSPSAGALTDTQYF.

The chain employs TRBV7-6 and TRBJ1-5, with a weak D call TRBD1 (6 bases). Looked up from germline, CDR1 is SGHVS and CDR2 is FNYEAQ. The CDR3 is made up of 15 amino acids. V was cut by 2 bases and J by 5 bases, with 13 bases left in between. CDR3 in amino acids: CASSLNTGLDQPQHF. CDR3 nucleotide sequence: TGTGCCAGCAGCTTAAATACAGGGCTTGATCAGCCCCAGCATTTT.

CDR3 sequence reads: CASSPRSGGTTDTQYF. The CDR3 coding sequence is TGTGCCAGCAGCCCAAGGAGCGGGGGAACCACAGATACGCAGTATTTT. This chain joins TRBV9 and TRBJ2-3; TRBD2 matches at 8 bases. Germline assignment: CDR1 SGDLS and CDR2 YYNGEE. CDR3 length: 16 amino acids. Losses at the gene ends were 4 bases for V and 2 bases for J; bases not matched to a gene: 9.

The V and J genes are TRBV7-2 and TRBJ2-5, with D maybe TRBD1 (6 bases). Trimming removed 2 bases at V and 5 bases at J, with 18 bases between. Germline assignment: CDR1 SGHTA and CDR2 FQGNSA. The CDR3 runs to 16 residues. The CDR3 DNA follows: TGTGCCAGCAGCTTATGGTCCAAGGGGGTGGGTGAGACCCAGTACTTC. Translated, it gives CASSLWSKGVGETQYF.

This chain uses TRBV6-5 with TRBJ1-2, with D unresolved. With 6 bases removed from V and 8 bases from J, the gap between germline ends came to 16 bases. The CDR3 is 13 residues long. The V gene's germline CDR1 is MNHEY and CDR2 SVGAGI. DNA for the CDR3: TGTGCCAGCAGATCGGGCCCCGGGGAGGGCTACACCTTC. This sequence encodes CASRSGPGEGYTF.

The gene calls are TRBV5-5 and TRBJ2-7; D is uncertain. The V end lost 3 bases, the J end lost 3 bases, and 4 bases lay between the germline ends. This CDR3 spans 11 amino acids. Per the germline V gene, CDR1 is SGHKS and CDR2 is YYEKEE (reference sequence). The CDR3: CASSYHYEQYF. For the CDR3, the DNA is TGTGCCAGCAGCTACCACTACGAGCAGTACTTC.